The present entry profiles one TCR beta chain with its context. In the authors' methods: Reference gene primer amplification in the assay estimated nucleated cell counts. Measured with immunoSEQ multiplex PCR; TCRdb has only the in-frame clones, and not every one. From that table come the V and J calls and clone size; the DNA was used to work out D and trimming. The table includes approximately 70,000 clones, over 80% detected once. This specimen comes from a study of blood T cell repertoires in COVID-19. Study in general: The United States, Italy and Spain provided the acute and convalescent COVID-19 samples. Sample material is recorded as cDNA or gDNA derived from T cells, B-cell-depleted T cells, or PBMCs.

The CDR3 totals 18 residues. Germline CDR1 and CDR2: SGHRS and YFSETQ. J gave up 2 bases and V 3 bases, and 9 bases lay outside the gene matches. The receptor comes from a woman between 50 and 59 years old with acute or convalescent COVID-19. The chain has TRBV5-1 and TRBJ2-2; 11 nucleotides line up with TRBD2. The sequencing input was peripheral blood. CDR3 sequence: CASSWTETSGGNTGELFF. In nucleotides, the CDR3 is TGCGCCAGCAGCTGGACGGAAACTAGCGGGGGAAACACCGGGGAGCTGTTTTTT.